This TCR beta chain was identified in a study of blood T cell repertoires in COVID-19. CDR3 length equals 15 residues. Germline lookup yields CDR1 GTSNPN and CDR2 SVGIG (reference sequence). Trimming removed 1 base from V and 4 bases from J, with 14 bases in between. Measured with immunoSEQ multiplex PCR; TCRdb has only the in-frame clones, and not every one. The sample holds 200,000 to 250,000 clones; nearly 90% are singletons and the top ten take more than 10%. Individuals aged roughly 18 to 100 years were recruited from fewer than 25 US areas. The sequenced sample consisted of PBMCs or T cells enriched from blood (not recorded which). The sequence was collected from a man in his thirties or forties who had recovered from COVID-19. The chain combines TRBV30 with TRBJ1-3; D unresolved. This CDR3 reads CAWSAGRVMGNTIYF. CDR3 in DNA: TGTGCCTGGAGTGCGGGAAGGGTAATGGGAAACACCATATATTTT.